This T cell receptor (beta chain) is drawn from a study of CD8+ T cells in alopecia areata. Trimming cost V 3 bases and J 3 bases; bases outside gene matches: 4. CDR3 length: 15 residues. CDR1 is SNHLY and CDR2 is FYNNEI in the germline V gene. The treatment was: oral pan-JAK inhibitor, 5-10 mg twice daily. This clone came up a few times. The authors extracted RNA and reverse transcribed it into cDNA as the sequencing template. Some clones are missing from TCRdb's copy, which holds only in-frame ones; the method was immunoSEQ multiplex PCR. The table includes roughly 180,000 clones, approximately 50% detected once.

The sequence was collected from a human donor with alopecia areata. The rearrangement uses TRBV2 and TRBJ2-7; TRBD1 aligns across 11 bases. The sample in question was CD8+ T cells sorted from blood, obtained around week 53, from a patient treated with tofacitinib. The CDR3 protein is CASSDWTGGFYEQYF. DNA for the CDR3: TGTGCCAGCAGTGATTGGACAGGGGGCTTCTACGAGCAGTACTTC. Variable domain in full (rest from reference TRBV2 and TRBJ2-7): EPEVTQTPSHQVTQMGQEVILRCVPISNHLYFYWYRQILGQKVEFLVSFYNNEISEKSEIFDDQFSVERPDGSNFTLKIRSTKLEDSAMYFCASSDWTGGFYEQYFGPGTRLTVT.